What follows are 18 T cell receptor beta chains derived from one specimen sequenced in a study of T cell repertoires in cytomegalovirus infection. TCRdb passed the reads through MiXCR, listing each CDR3 protein once. The data show about 130,000 distinct CDR3 sequences, approximately 8.8% seen once. Sequenced material: PBMCs. These receptors came from a human donor in good health (CMV status not recorded). Some clones in this sample may be carry-over from other donors' samples.

This clonotype was picked up many times. The chain recombines TRBV29-1 with TRBJ2-1; no clear D gene. Per the germline V gene, CDR1 is SQVTM and CDR2 is ANQGSEA. CDR3 size: 10 residues. Trimming stripped 2 bases from V and 9 bases from J, with 5 bases between. The CDR3 DNA follows: TGCAGCGTTGAAACCGTTGAGCAGTTCTTC. Translated: CSVETVEQFF.

The chain has TRBV15 and TRBJ1-6, with D tentatively TRBD1 (5 bases). The V end was cut by 2 bases, the J end by 2 bases, with 7 bases between. This CDR3 spans 15 amino acids. The germline V gene has CDR1 LNHNV and CDR2 YYDKDF (reference sequence). CDR3 amino acids: CATSRRGPYNSPLHF. The CDR3 DNA reads TGTGCCACCAGCAGAAGGGGACCCTATAATTCACCCCTCCACTTT.

At least ten counts were recorded for this clonotype. DNA for the CDR3: TGTGCCAGCAGCGGGCAGGGACCGGGGGAGACCCAGTACTTC. It codes for CASSGQGPGETQYF. The chain uses TRBV7-8 and TRBJ2-5, with D perhaps assigned TRBD1 or TRBD2 (5 bases each). This CDR3 is built from 14 residues. Germline V CDR1 and CDR2: SGHVS, FQNEAQ. With 5 bases removed from V and 5 bases from J, the gap between germline ends came to 15 bases.

Comment on this clonotype: A much larger clone is a single base away; this may be a read error. The gene calls are TRBV10-3 and TRBJ2-7, with D perhaps TRBD1 (6 bases). The CDR3 sequence is 14 residues long. Germline CDR1 reads ENHRY; CDR2 reads SYGVKD. The ends were cut back, 9 bases at V and 2 bases at J, with 17 bases in the middle. The CDR3 loop is CAMGSTGVTYEQYF. In DNA form, the CDR3 reads TGTGCCATGGGTTCGACAGGAGTAACCTACGAGCAGTACTTC.

At least ten counts were recorded for this clonotype. The V gene is TRBV28, the J gene TRBJ1-5, with D unclear. Germline V gene sequence: CDR1 MDHEN, CDR2 SYDVKM. Trimming shortened V by 3 bases and J by 2 bases, and 11 bases separated the two germline ends. This CDR3 is built from 15 residues. CDR3 sequence reads: CASSFEGKGNQPQHF. The DNA of the CDR3 is TGTGCCAGCAGTTTCGAGGGAAAGGGCAATCAGCCCCAGCATTTT.

This clonotype was observed many times. The chain joins TRBV12-3 or TRBV12-4 to TRBJ1-1; D might be TRBD1 (5 bases). Trimming pared 2 bases from V and 6 bases from J, leaving 16 bases between. CDR3 length equals 15 residues. CDR3 in amino acids: CASSLLSETGAEAFF. CDR3 sequence (DNA): TGTGCCAGCAGTTTACTGTCGGAGACGGGGGCTGAAGCTTTCTTT.

The table lists this clonotype with many counts. The V gene is TRBV19, the J gene TRBJ1-1; 7 bases map to TRBD1. Germline CDR1 and CDR2: LNHDA and SQIVND (reference sequence). The CDR3 totals 15 residues. Unmatched junction bases numbered 6, after V lost 5 bases and J lost 0 bases. The CDR3 protein is CASSWDSGMNTEAFF. DNA for the CDR3: TGTGCCAGTAGTTGGGACAGTGGAATGAACACTGAAGCTTTCTTT.

This clonotype was observed at least ten times. The chain has TRBV15 and TRBJ1-5, with a tentative D call TRBD1 (5 bases). Germline lookup yields CDR1 LNHNV and CDR2 YYDKDF (reference sequence). The germline V and J ends were trimmed by 0 bases and 9 bases, with 12 bases remaining between them. This CDR3 is 14 amino acids long. The CDR3, as DNA: TGTGCCACCAGCAGAGATGGGGGAACGTTGCCCCAGCATTTT. As protein: CATSRDGGTLPQHF.

This clonotype was observed at least ten times. The genes are TRBV6-5 and TRBJ1-6; D is undetermined. The germline V and J ends were trimmed by 5 bases and 7 bases, with 9 bases remaining between them. The CDR3 length is 13 residues. Germline values: CDR1 MNHEY, CDR2 SVGAGI. CDR3 in DNA: TGTGCCAGCAGTGCCCAAGGAAATTCACCCCTCCACTTT. Its translation is CASSAQGNSPLHF.

This clonotype was observed many times. The CDR3 protein is CASSLAGPNEKLFF. Here the CDR3 DNA reads TGTGCCAGCAGCTTAGCGGGACCCAATGAAAAACTGTTTTTT. The chain carries TRBV7-2 and TRBJ1-4, with D tentatively TRBD1 (5 bases). The germline gives CDR1 SGHTA, CDR2 FQGNSA. V lost 0 bases to trimming and J lost 5 bases, with 7 bases between them. CDR3 size: 14 residues.

This clonotype has ten or more counts. The chain joins TRBV28 to TRBJ1-5, with D possibly matching TRBD1 (6 bases). This CDR3 spans 10 amino acids. Germline-derived CDR1 and CDR2 are MDHEN and SYDVKM. CDR3 loop: CRGLGQPQHF. Written as DNA, the CDR3 is TGTCGGGGGCTGGGGCAGCCCCAGCATTTT.

This clonotype was counted ten times or more. The chain recombines TRBV7-2 with TRBJ1-1; D gene unclear. The CDR3 extends over 13 amino acids. V dropped 2 bases and J dropped 4 bases, with 8 bases sitting between them. CDR1 is SGHTA and CDR2 is FQGNSA in the germline V gene. As DNA, the CDR3 is TGTGCCAGCAGCTTACAAGGGCTCACTGAAGCTTTCTTT. Residues: CASSLQGLTEAFF.

This clonotype was found a few times. The V call is TRBV14, the J call TRBJ2-7; D is unclear. Trimming removed 1 base at V and 5 bases at J, with 3 bases between. This CDR3 is 11 amino acids long. Germline lookup yields CDR1 SGHDN and CDR2 FVKESK. In DNA, the CDR3 is TGTGCCAGCAGCCAAGTAGACGAGCAGTACTTC. Protein product: CASSQVDEQYF.

This clonotype was observed many times. The chain employs TRBV29-1 and TRBJ2-7; D is perhaps TRBD2 (5 bases). The CDR3 totals 13 residues. In germline, CDR1 is SQVTM, CDR2 ANQGSEA. V was trimmed by 3 bases and J by 2 bases, leaving 11 bases between them. The CDR3 DNA sequence: TGCAGCGTTGACGAGGGTGGAACCTACGAGCAGTACTTC. Translation gives CSVDEGGTYEQYF.

This clonotype showed up many times. The V gene is TRBV15, the J gene TRBJ2-1; D is possibly TRBD1 (7 bases). CDR3 size: 14 residues. In germline, CDR1 is LNHNV, CDR2 YYDKDF (reference sequence). With 6 bases removed from V and 5 bases from J, the gap between germline ends came to 14 bases. CDR3 loop: CATRAGGFDNEQFF. The CDR3, as DNA: TGTGCCACCAGGGCAGGGGGGTTTGACAATGAGCAGTTCTTC.

This clonotype was observed many times. The V and J genes are TRBV6-2 or TRBV6-3 and TRBJ1-1; D is unresolved. Per the germline V gene, CDR1 is MNHEY and CDR2 is SVGEGT. The CDR3 runs to 11 residues. Trimming took 6 bases from V and 4 from J, leaving 6 bases between them. The CDR3, as DNA: TGTGCCAGCAGGGTATTCACTGAAGCTTTCTTT. The encoded protein is CASRVFTEAFF.

This clonotype was recorded at least ten times. The gene calls are TRBV24-1 and TRBJ2-3; TRBD2 is a possible D gene (6 bases). V was clipped by 4 bases and J by 0 bases, with 10 bases between them. The CDR3 runs to 15 residues. The V gene's germline CDR1 is KGHDR and CDR2 SFDVKD. The CDR3 coding sequence is TGTGCCACCAGTGAACCCGGAGGGAGCACAGATACGCAGTATTTT. Translated: CATSEPGGSTDTQYF.

Worth noting for this clonotype: This may be a read error, as it is one base from a much larger clone. V is TRBV19 and J is TRBJ1-1; 10 positions agree with TRBD1. This CDR3 comprises 13 residues. CDR1 LNHDA and CDR2 SQIVND come from the germline V gene (reference sequence). CDR3 loop: CASRTGGNTEALF. As DNA, the CDR3 is TGTGCCAGCCGGACAGGGGGGAACACTGAAGCTTTATTT.